The entry that follows covers one T cell receptor beta chain sequence. Its antigen remains unidentified. The data stem from a study of shared clonotypes between healthy human individuals. Study-wide findings and caveats: It was anticipated that sequencing depth would influence how many clonotypes donors shared. Rarefaction demonstrated incomplete sorted-subset sequencing despite large depth.

The CDR3 is 13 amino acids. V shed 4 bases and J shed 4 bases, with 11 bases lying between them. Germline V gene data show CDR1 as SGHRS and CDR2 as YFSETQ. The assay was immunoSEQ multiplex PCR, and TCRdb's table has in-frame clones only and misses some. This sample has 2 million to 2.5 million clones, with 85% to 95% found just once. The chain employs TRBV5-1 and TRBJ1-1; D not resolved. Sequencing was performed on naive CD4+ T cells from PBMCs. Stated subset: CD45RA+ positively selected. The clonotype was recovered from a man aged 18 to 30 in good health. Some clones in this sample may be carry-over from other donors' samples. CDR3: CASSPLSGTEAFF. As DNA, the CDR3 is TGCGCCAGCAGCCCCCTTTCGGGCACTGAAGCTTTCTTT.